A single sample is the source of the 2 T cell receptor beta chains below, sequenced in a study of blood T cells in healthy people across ages. Combining a sample-barcoded 5' primer with a J-beta primer mix, a second PCR ran for roughly 7 to 12 cycles. From the 5' RACE reads, TCRdb called clonotypes with MiXCR, one entry per CDR3 protein. The sample holds 550,000 to 800,000 distinct CDR3 sequences, approximately 29% seen once. The sample comprised blood. The source of these receptors is a woman at least 80 years old in good health.

This sequence joins TRBV10-3 and TRBJ2-5, with TRBD2 matching 8 bases. The J call may be mistaken, given a closer DNA end match to TRBJ2-7. This CDR3 is built from 14 residues. Germline CDR1 and CDR2: ENHRY and SYGVKD. This CDR3 reads CAISGASGWVEQYF. The CDR3 DNA follows: TGTGCCATCAGTGGGGCTAGCGGGTGGGTCGAGCAGTACTTC.

This clonotype came up many times. The chain employs TRBV7-8 and TRBJ1-5; D may be TRBD1 (5 bases). Per the germline V gene, CDR1 is SGHVS and CDR2 is FQNEAQ. The V end was cut by 5 bases, the J end by 6 bases, with 17 bases between. The CDR3 is made up of 15 amino acids. CDR3 protein: CASSPSSRAGQPQHF. The CDR3 bases are TGTGCCAGCAGCCCATCCAGCAGGGCCGGTCAGCCCCAGCATTTT. Full variable domain (missing parts from reference TRBV7-8 and TRBJ1-5): GAGVSQSPRYKVAKRGQDVALRCDPISGHVSLFWYQQALGQGPEFLTYFQNEAQLDKSGLPSDRFFAERPEGSVSTLKIQRTQQEDSAVYLCASSPSSRAGQPQHFGDGTRLSIL.